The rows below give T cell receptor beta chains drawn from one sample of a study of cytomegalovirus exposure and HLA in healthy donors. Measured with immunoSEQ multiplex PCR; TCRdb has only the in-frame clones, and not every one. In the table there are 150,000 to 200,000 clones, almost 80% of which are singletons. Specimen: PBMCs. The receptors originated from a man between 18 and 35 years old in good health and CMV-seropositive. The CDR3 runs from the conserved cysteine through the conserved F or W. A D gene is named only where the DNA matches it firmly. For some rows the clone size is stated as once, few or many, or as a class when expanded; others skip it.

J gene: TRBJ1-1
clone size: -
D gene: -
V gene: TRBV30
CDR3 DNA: TGTGCCTGGAGTCCAAAGGGGGAAGCTTTCTTT
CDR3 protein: CAWSPKGEAFF

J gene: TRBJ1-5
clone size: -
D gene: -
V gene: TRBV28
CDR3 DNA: TGTGCCAGCAGTTTAAGGCCTTGGGCGAATCAGCCCCAGCATTTT
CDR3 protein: CASSLRPWANQPQHF

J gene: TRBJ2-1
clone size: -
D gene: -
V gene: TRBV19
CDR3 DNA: TGTGCCAGTAGTCCCCGATGGTCTCAGGAGCAGTTCTTC
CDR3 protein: CASSPRWSQEQFF

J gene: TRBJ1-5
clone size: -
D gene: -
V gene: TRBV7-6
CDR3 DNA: TGTGCCACCGAGGAATACGGATATAGCAATCAGCCCCAGCATTTT
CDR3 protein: CATEEYGYSNQPQHF

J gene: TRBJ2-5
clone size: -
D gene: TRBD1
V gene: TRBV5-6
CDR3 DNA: TGTGCCAGCAGCTCAGACAGGGGGGTGACCCAGTACTTC
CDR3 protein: CASSSDRGVTQYF

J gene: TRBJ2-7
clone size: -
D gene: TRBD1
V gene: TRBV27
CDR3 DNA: TGTGCCAGCAGTACCTCACTCGGACAGGGTGGGTACGAGCAGTACTTC
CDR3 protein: CASSTSLGQGGYEQYF

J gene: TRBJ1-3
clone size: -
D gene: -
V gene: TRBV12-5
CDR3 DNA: TGTGCTAGTGGTTTGAAATCAACGTACACTGGAAACACCATATATTTT
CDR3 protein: CASGLKSTYTGNTIYF

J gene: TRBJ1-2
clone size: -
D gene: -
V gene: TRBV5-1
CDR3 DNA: TGCGCCAGCAGCTTGATGGCTACGGGAGGCTACACCTTC
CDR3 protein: CASSLMATGGYTF

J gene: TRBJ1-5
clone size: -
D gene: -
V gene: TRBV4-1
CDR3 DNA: TGCGCCAGCAGCCAAAGCAGGGCAGAGAATAGCAATCAGCCCCAGCATTTT
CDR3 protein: CASSQSRAENSNQPQHF

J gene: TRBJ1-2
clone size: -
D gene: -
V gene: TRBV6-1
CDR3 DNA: TGTGCCAGCAGTGAAGTGGGGCGTAATGGCTACACCTTC
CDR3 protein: CASSEVGRNGYTF

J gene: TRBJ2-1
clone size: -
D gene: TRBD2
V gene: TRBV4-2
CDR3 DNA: TGTGCCAGCAGCCAGGACGGGGGTAGCGGGAACAATGAGCAGTTCTTC
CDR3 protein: CASSQDGGSGNNEQFF

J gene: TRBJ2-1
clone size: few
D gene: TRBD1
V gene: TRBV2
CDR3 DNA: TGTGCCAGCAGCCCCGGGGACAGGGGGCCCTACAATGAGCAGTTCTTC
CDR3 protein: CASSPGDRGPYNEQFF

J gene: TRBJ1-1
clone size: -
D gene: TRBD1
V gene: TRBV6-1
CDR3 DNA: TGTGCCACCACCGACAGGGACGGTATGAACACTGAAGCTTTCTTT
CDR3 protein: CATTDRDGMNTEAFF

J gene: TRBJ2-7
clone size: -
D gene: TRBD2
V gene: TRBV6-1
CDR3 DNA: TGTGCCAGCAGTGAACAAACGGGAGGGAGCTCCTACGAGCAGTACTTC
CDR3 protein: CASSEQTGGSSYEQYF

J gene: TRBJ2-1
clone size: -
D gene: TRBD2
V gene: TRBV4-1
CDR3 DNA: TGCGCCAGCAGCCAAGATTTGGCTAGCGGGAGCTCTAATGAGCAGTTCTTC
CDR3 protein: CASSQDLASGSSNEQFF

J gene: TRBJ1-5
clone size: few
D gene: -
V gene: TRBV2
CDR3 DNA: TGTGCCAGCAGAGGGGTTCCTCAGCCCCAGCATTTT
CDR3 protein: CASRGVPQPQHF

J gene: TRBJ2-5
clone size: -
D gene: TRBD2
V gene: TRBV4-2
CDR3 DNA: TGTGCCAGCAGCCAAGATAGGGTAGGCTCGGGGGGAGAGACCCAGTACTTC
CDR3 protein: CASSQDRVGSGGETQYF

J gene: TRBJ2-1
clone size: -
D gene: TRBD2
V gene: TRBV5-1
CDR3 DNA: TGCGCCAGCAGCTTGAGCGGGGGGGCCTTCTACAATGAGCAGTTCTTC
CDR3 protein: CASSLSGGAFYNEQFF

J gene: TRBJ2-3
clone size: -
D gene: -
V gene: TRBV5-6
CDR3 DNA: TGTGCCAGCAGGTCCTACGAAACAGATACGCAGTATTTT
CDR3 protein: CASRSYETDTQYF

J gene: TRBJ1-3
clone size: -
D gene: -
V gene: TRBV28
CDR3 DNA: TGTGCCAGCAGTAATAATGGAAACACCATATATTTT
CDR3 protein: CASSNNGNTIYF

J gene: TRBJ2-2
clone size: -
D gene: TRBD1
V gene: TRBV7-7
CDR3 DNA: TGTGCCAGCAGCCCCGGGACAGGTTACACCGGGGAGCTGTTTTTT
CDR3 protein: CASSPGTGYTGELFF

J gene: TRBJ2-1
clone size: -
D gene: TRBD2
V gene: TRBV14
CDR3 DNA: TGTGCCAGCAGCCAAGAGATACTAGCGGACAATGAGCAGTTCTTC
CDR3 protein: CASSQEILADNEQFF

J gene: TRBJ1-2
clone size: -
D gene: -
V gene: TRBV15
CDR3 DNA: TGTGCCACCAGCAGGGGCGGGGAGTCTGGCTACACCTTC
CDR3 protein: CATSRGGESGYTF

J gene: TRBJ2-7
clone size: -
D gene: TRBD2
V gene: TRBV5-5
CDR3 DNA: TGTGCCAGCAGCTTGGGAGGGACTAGTTCCTACGAGCAGTACTTC
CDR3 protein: CASSLGGTSSYEQYF

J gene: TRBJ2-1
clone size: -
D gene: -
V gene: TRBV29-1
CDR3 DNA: TGCAGCGCCGGAGGAGGGTATGAGCAGTTCTTC
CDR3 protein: CSAGGGYEQFF

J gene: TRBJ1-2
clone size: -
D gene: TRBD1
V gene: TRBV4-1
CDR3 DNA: TGCGCCAGCAGCCAAGCGCTCGCAGGGGGCGGCTATGGCTACACCTTC
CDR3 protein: CASSQALAGGGYGYTF

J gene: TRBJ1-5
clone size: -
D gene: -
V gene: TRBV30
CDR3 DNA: TGTGCCTGGAGTCCGTGGGGGGGAGATCAGCCCCAGCATTTT
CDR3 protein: CAWSPWGGDQPQHF

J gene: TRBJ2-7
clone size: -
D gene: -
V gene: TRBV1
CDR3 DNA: TGCACCAGCAGCCAAAATTGCGACAGCTCCTACGAGCAGTACTTC
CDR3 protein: CTSSQNCDSSYEQYF

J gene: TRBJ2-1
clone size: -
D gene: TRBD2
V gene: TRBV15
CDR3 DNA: TGTGCCACCAGCAGGGGCCGGGGGGACCTTAATGAGCAGTTCTTC
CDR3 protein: CATSRGRGDLNEQFF

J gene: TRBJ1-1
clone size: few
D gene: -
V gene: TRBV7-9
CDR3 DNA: TGTGCCAGCAGCCCCCGGGGAACTGAAGCTTTCTTT
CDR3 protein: CASSPRGTEAFF

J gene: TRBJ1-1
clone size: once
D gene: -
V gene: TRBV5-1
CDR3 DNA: TGCGCCAGCAGCAGGACTGATGGCGGAATTGAAGCTTTCTTT
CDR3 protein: CASSRTDGGIEAFF

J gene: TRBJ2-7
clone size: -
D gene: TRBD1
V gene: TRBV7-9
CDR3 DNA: TGTGCCAGCAGCCAAACAGGGGCCCTGGAGCAGTACTTC
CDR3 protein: CASSQTGALEQYF

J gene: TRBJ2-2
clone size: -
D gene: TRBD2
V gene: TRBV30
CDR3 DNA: TGTGCCTCTCCGGGACTAGCGGGAGGCAACACCGGGGAGCTGTTTTTT
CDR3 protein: CASPGLAGGNTGELFF

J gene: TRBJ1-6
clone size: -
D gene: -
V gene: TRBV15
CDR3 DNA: TGTGCCACCAGCGGTAGAGGGAATTCACCCCTCCACTTT
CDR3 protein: CATSGRGNSPLHF

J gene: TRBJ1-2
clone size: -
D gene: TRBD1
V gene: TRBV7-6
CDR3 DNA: TGTGCCAGCAGCCCGGGACAGCTTTATGGCTACACCTTC
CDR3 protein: CASSPGQLYGYTF

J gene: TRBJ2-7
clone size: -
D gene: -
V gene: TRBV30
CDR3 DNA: TGTGCCTGGAGTGTAGCCAGGTACTACGAGCAGTACTTC
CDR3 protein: CAWSVARYYEQYF

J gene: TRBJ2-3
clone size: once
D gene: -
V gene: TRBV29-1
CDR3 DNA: TGCAGCGTTGCTCCCGTTAGCACAGATACGCAGTATTTT
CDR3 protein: CSVAPVSTDTQYF

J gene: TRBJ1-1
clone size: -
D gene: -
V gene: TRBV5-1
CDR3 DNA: TGCGCCAGCAGCTACGACAACCGTGAAGCTTTCTTT
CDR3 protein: CASSYDNREAFF

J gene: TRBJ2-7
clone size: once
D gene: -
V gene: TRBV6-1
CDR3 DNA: TGTGCCAGCAGTGAAGTCGAGGCGAACTCCTACGAGCAGTACTTC
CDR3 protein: CASSEVEANSYEQYF

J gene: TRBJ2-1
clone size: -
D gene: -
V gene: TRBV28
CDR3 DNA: TGTGCCAGCAAGGGCGGGACTGGCTACAATGAGCAGTTCTTC
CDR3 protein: CASKGGTGYNEQFF